This TCR beta chain comes out of a study of cytomegalovirus exposure and HLA in healthy donors. The PCR was carried out with 60 Vbeta primers and 13 Jbeta primers. The table came from immunoSEQ multiplex PCR; TCRdb's copy has only in-frame clones and leaves some out. The repertoire holds 110,000 or so clones, with 65% to 85% as singletons. The V gene lost 1 base and the J gene lost 7 bases, with 11 bases spanning the gap. Germline CDR1 reads SGHTA; CDR2 reads FQGNSA. CDR3 length equals 14 residues. Study-wide findings and caveats: Associated with cytomegalovirus, according to the listing, were about 160 TCR beta chains.

Regarding this clone: Its antigen is currently unknown.

Sequenced: PBMCs. The chain combines TRBV7-2 with TRBJ2-1; D gene uncertain. The receptor was isolated from a man aged 50 or older in good health and CMV-seropositive. CDR3 loop: CASSLVLGYNEQFF. DNA of the CDR3: TGTGCCAGCAGCTTAGTGCTAGGTTATAATGAGCAGTTCTTC.